These T cell receptor beta chains were read from a single sample in a study of T cells in Graves' hyperthyroidism and ophthalmopathy. TCRdb itself ran the multiplex PCR reads through MiXCR, one entry per CDR3 protein. Among 800,000 or so distinct CDR3 sequences listed, around 38% were seen once. The source material was blood. The origin of the receptors is a man between 18 and 29 years old with Graves' hyperthyroidism. CDR3s include the opening cysteine and the closing phenylalanine or tryptophan. D genes are given only for firm matches. Clone size is not always given. Where it is, it says once, few, many or a class for expanded clones.

v_gene: TRBV5-5; d_gene: TRBD1; abundance: few; j_gene: TRBJ1-2; CDR3nt: TGTGCCAGCAGCTTTTTTCGGGACAGGGAAGGGGGATACACCTTC; CDR3aa: CASSFFRDREGGYTF
v_gene: TRBV7-3; d_gene: NA; abundance: NA; j_gene: TRBJ2-6; CDR3nt: TGTGCCAGCAGCCAGGACAGCTCTGGGGCCAACGTCCCGACTTTC; CDR3aa: CASSQDSSGANVPTF
v_gene: TRBV10-3; d_gene: TRBD1; abundance: many; j_gene: TRBJ1-1; CDR3nt: TGTGCCATCAGTGATGACAGGGTGAGCACTGAAGCTTTCTTT; CDR3aa: CAISDDRVSTEAFF
v_gene: TRBV29-1; d_gene: NA; abundance: many; j_gene: TRBJ1-2; CDR3nt: TGCAGCGTTGGGGGGGACGACTATGGCTACACCTTC; CDR3aa: CSVGGDDYGYTF
v_gene: TRBV10-3; d_gene: NA; abundance: NA; j_gene: TRBJ1-5; CDR3nt: TGTGCCAGCAGCGAGAGGGGCCGCAATCAGCCCCAGCATTTT; CDR3aa: CASSERGRNQPQHF
v_gene: TRBV6-1; d_gene: TRBD1; abundance: NA; j_gene: TRBJ1-2; CDR3nt: TGTGCCAGCAGGGACAGGATTGATGGCTACACCTTC; CDR3aa: CASRDRIDGYTF
v_gene: TRBV14; d_gene: TRBD1; abundance: many; j_gene: TRBJ1-2; CDR3nt: TGTGCCAGCAGCTTCGGGACAGGACAAAACTATGGCTACACCTTC; CDR3aa: CASSFGTGQNYGYTF
v_gene: TRBV29-1; d_gene: NA; abundance: NA; j_gene: TRBJ1-1; CDR3nt: TGCAGCGTTCGGACATCGATGAACACTGAAGCTTTCTTT; CDR3aa: CSVRTSMNTEAFF
v_gene: TRBV29-1; d_gene: TRBD2; abundance: few; j_gene: TRBJ2-7; CDR3nt: TGCAGCGTTGAAGAGATAGCGGGATACGAGCAGTACTTC; CDR3aa: CSVEEIAGYEQYF
v_gene: TRBV20-1; d_gene: NA; abundance: many; j_gene: TRBJ1-2; CDR3nt: TGCAGTGCTAGAGATCTGGGGGTAGCCCATGGCTACACCTTC; CDR3aa: CSARDLGVAHGYTF
v_gene: TRBV5-1; d_gene: TRBD1; abundance: NA; j_gene: TRBJ1-2; CDR3nt: TGCGCCAGCAGCTCATACCTCACAGGGGCCCGGGGCTACACCTTC; CDR3aa: CASSSYLTGARGYTF
v_gene: TRBV25-1; d_gene: NA; abundance: NA; j_gene: TRBJ1-6; CDR3nt: TGTGCCAGCAGTGTTACAGGGAATGATTCACCCCTCCACTTT; CDR3aa: CASSVTGNDSPLHF
v_gene: TRBV29-1; d_gene: NA; abundance: few; j_gene: TRBJ2-3; CDR3nt: TGCAGCGCTCGAGAGACCCCAGATACGCAGTATTTT; CDR3aa: CSARETPDTQYF
v_gene: TRBV12-3/TRBV12-4; d_gene: NA; abundance: few; j_gene: TRBJ2-7; CDR3nt: TGTGCCAGCAGTTTACAGGGCCTAAACTCCTACGAGCAGTACTTC; CDR3aa: CASSLQGLNSYEQYF
v_gene: TRBV9; d_gene: NA; abundance: many; j_gene: TRBJ1-1; CDR3nt: TGTGCCAGCAGCGTATTAAGAGGGTTGAGCACTGAAGCTTTCTTT; CDR3aa: CASSVLRGLSTEAFF
v_gene: TRBV15; d_gene: NA; abundance: many; j_gene: TRBJ1-6; CDR3nt: TGTGCCACCAGCAGAGAACCAGGGCGAAGGCAGAATTCACCCCTCCACTTT; CDR3aa: CATSREPGRRQNSPLHF
v_gene: TRBV7-9; d_gene: NA; abundance: NA; j_gene: TRBJ1-1; CDR3nt: TGTGCCAGCAGCCTCGCGGGCCGTAGGGCTGAAGCTTTCTTT; CDR3aa: CASSLAGRRAEAFF
v_gene: TRBV6-5; d_gene: NA; abundance: few; j_gene: TRBJ1-1; CDR3nt: TGTGCCAGCACCCTCGGGGGCTACACTGAAGCTTTCTTT; CDR3aa: CASTLGGYTEAFF
v_gene: TRBV29-1; d_gene: NA; abundance: NA; j_gene: TRBJ2-5; CDR3nt: TGCAGCGTTGCCGCTACAGGGCAGGAGACCCAGTACTTC; CDR3aa: CSVAATGQETQYF
v_gene: TRBV6-5; d_gene: NA; abundance: few; j_gene: TRBJ2-5; CDR3nt: TGTGCCAGCAGTTTAGCGGCTAGCCTAGAGACCCAGTACTTC; CDR3aa: CASSLAASLETQYF
v_gene: TRBV20-1; d_gene: NA; abundance: NA; j_gene: TRBJ1-5; CDR3nt: TGCAGTGCCTACGAAGCCTCGAAAGGCTATAGCAATCAGCCCCAGCATTTT; CDR3aa: CSAYEASKGYSNQPQHF
v_gene: TRBV29-1; d_gene: NA; abundance: NA; j_gene: TRBJ1-1; CDR3nt: TGCAGCTTCGGGGCGAACACTGAAGCTTTCTTT; CDR3aa: CSFGANTEAFF
v_gene: TRBV7-9; d_gene: TRBD1; abundance: many; j_gene: TRBJ1-4; CDR3nt: TGTGCCAGCAGCTTGACCGGGACAGGGAATGAAAAACTGTTTTTT; CDR3aa: CASSLTGTGNEKLFF
v_gene: TRBV15; d_gene: TRBD1; abundance: NA; j_gene: TRBJ1-2; CDR3nt: TGTGCCACCAGCAGTGACAGGGGGCGCGACTATGGCTACACCTTC; CDR3aa: CATSSDRGRDYGYTF
v_gene: TRBV10-3; d_gene: TRBD1; abundance: few; j_gene: TRBJ1-5; CDR3nt: TGTGCCAGCGGGACAGGCCAAAATCAGCCCCAGCATTTT; CDR3aa: CASGTGQNQPQHF
v_gene: TRBV9; d_gene: NA; abundance: many; j_gene: TRBJ1-5; CDR3nt: TGTGCCAGCAGCGTCCAGAACAGCGACCAGCCCCAGCATTTT; CDR3aa: CASSVQNSDQPQHF
v_gene: TRBV6-5; d_gene: NA; abundance: few; j_gene: TRBJ1-5; CDR3nt: TGTGCCAGCAGTTACGGGGGGGGCGACAATCAGCCCCAGCATTTT; CDR3aa: CASSYGGGDNQPQHF
v_gene: TRBV29-1; d_gene: TRBD1; abundance: NA; j_gene: TRBJ1-1; CDR3nt: TGCAGCATCGACAGGGGGGCGAGAACTGAAGCTTTCTTT; CDR3aa: CSIDRGARTEAFF
v_gene: TRBV2; d_gene: NA; abundance: many; j_gene: TRBJ1-4; CDR3nt: TGTGCCAGCAGTGACAGTCAGGGGAGGTGGGAAAAACTGTTTTTT; CDR3aa: CASSDSQGRWEKLFF
v_gene: TRBV20-1; d_gene: TRBD2; abundance: few; j_gene: TRBJ2-7; CDR3nt: TGCAGTGCTAGGGGGAATACTAGCGGGGGGTCCTACGAGCAGTACTTC; CDR3aa: CSARGNTSGGSYEQYF
v_gene: TRBV24-1; d_gene: NA; abundance: NA; j_gene: TRBJ2-1; CDR3nt: TGTGCCACCAGCGACCCAGCCTACTACAATGAGCAGTTCTTC; CDR3aa: CATSDPAYYNEQFF
v_gene: TRBV6-6; d_gene: NA; abundance: few; j_gene: TRBJ1-5; CDR3nt: TGTGCCAGCAGTGGCAAAAATCAGCCCCAGCATTTT; CDR3aa: CASSGKNQPQHF
v_gene: TRBV6-1; d_gene: TRBD1; abundance: few; j_gene: TRBJ1-5; CDR3nt: TGTGCCAGTCAGGGACAGGGCTCTTACACAAATCAGCCCCAGCATTTT; CDR3aa: CASQGQGSYTNQPQHF
v_gene: TRBV2; d_gene: TRBD1; abundance: many; j_gene: TRBJ1-2; CDR3nt: TGTGCCAGCAGTTTCCGGGACAGGGACGATGGCTACACCTTC; CDR3aa: CASSFRDRDDGYTF
v_gene: TRBV29-1; d_gene: NA; abundance: NA; j_gene: TRBJ1-3; CDR3nt: TGCAGCGTTGAAGCCCGCGTTGGAGACAACGGAAACACCATATATTTT; CDR3aa: CSVEARVGDNGNTIYF
v_gene: TRBV14; d_gene: NA; abundance: NA; j_gene: TRBJ2-7; CDR3nt: TGTGCCAGCAGCCAGCGGACCGTCTACGAGCAGTACTTC; CDR3aa: CASSQRTVYEQYF
v_gene: TRBV29-1; d_gene: NA; abundance: many; j_gene: TRBJ1-2; CDR3nt: TGCAGCGTTCCCGAGACAGGCTATGGCTACACCTTC; CDR3aa: CSVPETGYGYTF
v_gene: TRBV29-1; d_gene: TRBD1; abundance: many; j_gene: TRBJ2-7; CDR3nt: TGCAGCGTAGCATGGGGACAGGGATACGAGCAGTACTTC; CDR3aa: CSVAWGQGYEQYF
v_gene: TRBV7-9; d_gene: NA; abundance: few; j_gene: TRBJ2-7; CDR3nt: TGTGCCAGCAGCTCCCACCTTCAGGGCTCCTACGAGCAGTACTTC; CDR3aa: CASSSHLQGSYEQYF
v_gene: TRBV7-9; d_gene: NA; abundance: NA; j_gene: TRBJ1-1; CDR3nt: TGTGCCAGCAGCTCGGGCCGCGGGTTTAACACTGAAGCTTTCTTT; CDR3aa: CASSSGRGFNTEAFF
v_gene: TRBV29-1; d_gene: NA; abundance: many; j_gene: TRBJ1-2; CDR3nt: TGCAGCGTTGTAGAGGCGGGGGAAGGCTACACCTTC; CDR3aa: CSVVEAGEGYTF
v_gene: TRBV11-2; d_gene: NA; abundance: many; j_gene: TRBJ2-5; CDR3nt: TGTGCCAGCAGCCCTCTGCGGGAGACCCAGTACTTC; CDR3aa: CASSPLRETQYF